The entry that follows covers one T cell receptor beta chain sequence. As yet, its antigen is unknown. This record comes from a study of T cells in narcolepsy. Study-level results: Comparing one patient's CSF and blood CD4+ clonotypes highlighted HCRT- and TRIB2-specific autoreactive clonotypes.

This table comes from immunoSEQ multiplex PCR, and its TCRdb copy is limited to in-frame clones, with some not included. The table has fewer than 35,000 clones, under 85% seen once. The CDR3 is made up of 13 amino acids. Per the germline V gene, CDR1 is MNHNY and CDR2 is SVGAGI (reference sequence). Trimming removed 8 bases from V and 4 bases from J; junction bases left unmatched: 4. The rearrangement uses TRBV6-6 and TRBJ2-2; TRBD2 agrees at 7 bases. This TCR came from a human donor with narcolepsy. The sequenced sample was CD45RA- memory CD4+ T cells from PBMCs. CDR3 amino acids: CASGREGTGELFF. The CDR3, as DNA: TGTGCCAGCGGCAGGGAGGGCACCGGGGAGCTGTTTTTT.